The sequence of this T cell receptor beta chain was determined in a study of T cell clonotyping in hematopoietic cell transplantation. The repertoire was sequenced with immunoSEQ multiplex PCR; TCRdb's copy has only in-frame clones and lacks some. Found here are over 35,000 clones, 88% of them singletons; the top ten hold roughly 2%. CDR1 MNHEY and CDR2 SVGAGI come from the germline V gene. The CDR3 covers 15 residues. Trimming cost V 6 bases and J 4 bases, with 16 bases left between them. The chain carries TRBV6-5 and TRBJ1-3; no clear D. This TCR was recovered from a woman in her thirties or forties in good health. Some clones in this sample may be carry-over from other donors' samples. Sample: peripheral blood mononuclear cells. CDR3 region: CASSLSTPAGNTIYF. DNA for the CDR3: TGTGCCAGCAGCCTAAGTACTCCGGCCGGAAACACCATATATTTT.